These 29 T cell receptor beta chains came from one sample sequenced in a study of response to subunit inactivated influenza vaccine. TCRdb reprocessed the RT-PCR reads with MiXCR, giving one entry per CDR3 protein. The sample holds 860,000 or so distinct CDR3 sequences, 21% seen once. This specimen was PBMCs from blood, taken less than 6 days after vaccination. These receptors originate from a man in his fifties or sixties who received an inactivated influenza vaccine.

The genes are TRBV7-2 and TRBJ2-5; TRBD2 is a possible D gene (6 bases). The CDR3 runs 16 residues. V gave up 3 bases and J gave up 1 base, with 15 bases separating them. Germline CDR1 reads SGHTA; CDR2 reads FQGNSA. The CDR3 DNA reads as TGTGCCAGCAGCTTTGGAGTCGGGCGGGGCCAAGAGACCCAGTACTTC. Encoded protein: CASSFGVGRGQETQYF. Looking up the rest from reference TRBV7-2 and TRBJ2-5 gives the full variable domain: GAGVSQSPSNKVTEKGKDVELRCDPISGHTALYWYRQSLGQGLEFLIYFQGNSAPDKSGLPSDRFSAERTGGSVSTLTIQRTQQEDSAVYLCASSFGVGRGQETQYFGPGTRLLVL.

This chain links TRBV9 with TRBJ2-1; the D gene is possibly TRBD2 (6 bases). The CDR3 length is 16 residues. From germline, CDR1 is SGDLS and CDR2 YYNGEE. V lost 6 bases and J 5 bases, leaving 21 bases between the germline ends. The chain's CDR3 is CASTGSGPGGHNEQFF. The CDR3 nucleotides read TGTGCCAGCACAGGGAGTGGGCCCGGGGGACACAATGAGCAGTTCTTC.

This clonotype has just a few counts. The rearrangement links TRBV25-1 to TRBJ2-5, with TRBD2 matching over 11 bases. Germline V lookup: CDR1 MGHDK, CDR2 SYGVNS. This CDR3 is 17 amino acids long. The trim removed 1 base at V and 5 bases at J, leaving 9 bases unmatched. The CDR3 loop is CASSEFSGRARGETQYF. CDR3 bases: TGTGCCAGCAGTGAATTTAGCGGGAGGGCCAGGGGGGAGACCCAGTACTTC.

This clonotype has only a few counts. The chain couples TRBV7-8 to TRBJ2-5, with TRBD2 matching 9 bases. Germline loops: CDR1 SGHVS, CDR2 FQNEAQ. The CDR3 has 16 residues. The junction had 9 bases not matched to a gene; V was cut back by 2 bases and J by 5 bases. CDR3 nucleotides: TGTGCCAGCAGCTTAATTACGAGACTAGCGGACGAGACCCAGTACTTC. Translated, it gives CASSLITRLADETQYF.

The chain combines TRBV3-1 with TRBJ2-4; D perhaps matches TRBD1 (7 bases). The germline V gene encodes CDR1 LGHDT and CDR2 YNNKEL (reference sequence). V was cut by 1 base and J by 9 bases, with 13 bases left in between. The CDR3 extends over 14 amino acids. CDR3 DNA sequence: TGTGCCAGCAGCCAAGCCAACAGGGGAGGCATTCAGTACTTC. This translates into CASSQANRGGIQYF.

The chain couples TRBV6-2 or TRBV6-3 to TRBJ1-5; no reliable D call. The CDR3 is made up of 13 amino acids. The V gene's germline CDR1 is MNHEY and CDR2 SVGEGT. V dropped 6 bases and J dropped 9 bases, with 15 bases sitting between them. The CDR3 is CASRGAVAWPQHF. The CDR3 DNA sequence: TGTGCCAGCAGGGGCGCCGTAGCGTGGCCCCAGCATTTT.

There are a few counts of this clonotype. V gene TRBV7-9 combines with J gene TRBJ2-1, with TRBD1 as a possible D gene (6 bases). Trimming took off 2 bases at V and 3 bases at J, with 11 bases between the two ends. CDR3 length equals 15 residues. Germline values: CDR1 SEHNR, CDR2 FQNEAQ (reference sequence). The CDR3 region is CASSLRKGDYNEQFF. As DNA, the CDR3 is TGTGCCAGCAGCTTAAGAAAGGGGGACTACAATGAGCAGTTCTTC.

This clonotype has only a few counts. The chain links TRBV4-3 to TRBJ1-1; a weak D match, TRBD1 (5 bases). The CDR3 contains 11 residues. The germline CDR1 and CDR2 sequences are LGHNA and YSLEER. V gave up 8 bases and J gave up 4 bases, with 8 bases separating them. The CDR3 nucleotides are TGCGCCAGCGGAGGGGCCACTGAAGCTTTCTTT. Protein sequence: CASGGATEAFF.

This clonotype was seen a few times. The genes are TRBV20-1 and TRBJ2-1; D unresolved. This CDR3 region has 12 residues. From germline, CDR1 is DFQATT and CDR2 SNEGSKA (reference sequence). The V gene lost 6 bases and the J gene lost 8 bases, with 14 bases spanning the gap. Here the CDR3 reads CSAVGLIDEQFF. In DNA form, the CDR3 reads TGCAGTGCCGTGGGATTGATCGATGAGCAGTTCTTC.

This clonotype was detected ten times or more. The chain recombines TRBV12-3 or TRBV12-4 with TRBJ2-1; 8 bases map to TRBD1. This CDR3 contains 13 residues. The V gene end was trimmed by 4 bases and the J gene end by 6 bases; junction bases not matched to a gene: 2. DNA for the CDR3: TGTGCCAGCAGTTCCGGACAGGGCAATGAGCAGTTCTTC. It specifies CASSSGQGNEQFF.

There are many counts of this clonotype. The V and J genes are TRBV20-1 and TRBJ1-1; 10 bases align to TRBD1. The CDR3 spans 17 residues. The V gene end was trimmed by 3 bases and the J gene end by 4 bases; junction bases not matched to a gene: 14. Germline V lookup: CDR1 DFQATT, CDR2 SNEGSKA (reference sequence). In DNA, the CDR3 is TGCAGTGCTAGGAGACCGGGACAGGGGAGAAGTAGCACTGAAGCTTTCTTT. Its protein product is CSARRPGQGRSSTEAFF.

The CDR3 region is CASSYNSGTYNEQFF. CDR3 DNA: TGTGCCAGCTCATACAATAGCGGGACCTACAATGAGCAGTTCTTC. The chain uses TRBV18 and TRBJ2-1, with TRBD2 matching 8 bases. This CDR3 contains 15 residues. The trim removed 5 bases at V and 2 bases at J, leaving 5 bases unmatched. The germline V gene encodes CDR1 KGHSH and CDR2 LQKENI. Together with reference TRBV18 and TRBJ2-1, the CDR3 gives the full variable domain: NAGVMQNPRHLVRRRGQEARLRCSPMKGHSHVYWYRQLPEEGLKFMVYLQKENIIDESGMPKERFSAEFPKEGPSILRIQQVVRGDSAAYFCASSYNSGTYNEQFFGPGTRLTVL.

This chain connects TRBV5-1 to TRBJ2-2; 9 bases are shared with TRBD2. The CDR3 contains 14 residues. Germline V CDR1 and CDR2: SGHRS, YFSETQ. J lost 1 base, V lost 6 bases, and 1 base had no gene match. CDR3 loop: CASTTSGNTGELFF. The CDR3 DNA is TGCGCCAGCACGACTAGCGGGAACACCGGGGAGCTGTTTTTT.

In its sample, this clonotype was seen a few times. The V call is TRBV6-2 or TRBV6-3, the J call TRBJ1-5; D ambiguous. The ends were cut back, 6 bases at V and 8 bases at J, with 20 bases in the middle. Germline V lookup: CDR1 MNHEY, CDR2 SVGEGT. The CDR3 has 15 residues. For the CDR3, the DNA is TGTGCCAGCAGCCCCGCGAGTTTGGGTGGGGAGCCCCAGCATTTT. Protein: CASSPASLGGEPQHF.

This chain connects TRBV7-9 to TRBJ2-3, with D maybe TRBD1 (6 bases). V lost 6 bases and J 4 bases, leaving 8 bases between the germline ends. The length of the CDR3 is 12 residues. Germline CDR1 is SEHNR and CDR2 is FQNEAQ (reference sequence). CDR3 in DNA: TGTGCCAGCAGTCAGGGGTCAGATACGCAGTATTTT. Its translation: CASSQGSDTQYF.

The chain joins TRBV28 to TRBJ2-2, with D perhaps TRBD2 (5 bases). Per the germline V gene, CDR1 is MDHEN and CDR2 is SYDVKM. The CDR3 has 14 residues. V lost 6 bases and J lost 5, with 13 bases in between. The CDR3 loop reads CASSRLSGTGELFF. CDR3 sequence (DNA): TGTGCCAGCAGCCGCCTATCGGGGACCGGGGAGCTGTTTTTT.

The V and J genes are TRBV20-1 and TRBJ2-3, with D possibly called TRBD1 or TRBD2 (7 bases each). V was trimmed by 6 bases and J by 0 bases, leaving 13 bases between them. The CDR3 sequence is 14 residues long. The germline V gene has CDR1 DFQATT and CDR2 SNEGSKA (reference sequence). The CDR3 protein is CSAAGTASTDTQYF. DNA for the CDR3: TGCAGTGCAGCGGGGACAGCTAGCACAGATACGCAGTATTTT.

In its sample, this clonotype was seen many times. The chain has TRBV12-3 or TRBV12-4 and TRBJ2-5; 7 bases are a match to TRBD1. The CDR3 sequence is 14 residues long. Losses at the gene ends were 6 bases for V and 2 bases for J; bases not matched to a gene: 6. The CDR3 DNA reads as TGTGCCAGCAGCTACGGGACAGCTCAAGAGACCCAGTACTTC. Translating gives CASSYGTAQETQYF.

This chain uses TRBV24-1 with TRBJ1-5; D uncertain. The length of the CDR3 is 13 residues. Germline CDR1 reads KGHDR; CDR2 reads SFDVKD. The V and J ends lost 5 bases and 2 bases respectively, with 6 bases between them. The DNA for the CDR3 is TGTGCCACCAGTGGGGCAGGCAATCAGCCCCAGCATTTT. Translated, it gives CATSGAGNQPQHF.

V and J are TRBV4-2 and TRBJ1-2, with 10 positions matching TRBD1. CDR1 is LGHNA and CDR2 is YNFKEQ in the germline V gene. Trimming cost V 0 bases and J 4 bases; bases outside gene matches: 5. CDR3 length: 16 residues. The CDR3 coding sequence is TGTGCCAGCAGCCAAGATTACGGGGACAGGGGCTATGGCTACACCTTC. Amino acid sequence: CASSQDYGDRGYGYTF.

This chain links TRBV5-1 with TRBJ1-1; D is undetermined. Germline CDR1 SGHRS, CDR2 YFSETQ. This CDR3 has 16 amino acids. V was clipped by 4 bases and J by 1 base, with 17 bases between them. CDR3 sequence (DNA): TGCGCCAGCAGCCCGTCCCAACAACAGCGGAACACTGAAGCTTTCTTT. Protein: CASSPSQQQRNTEAFF.

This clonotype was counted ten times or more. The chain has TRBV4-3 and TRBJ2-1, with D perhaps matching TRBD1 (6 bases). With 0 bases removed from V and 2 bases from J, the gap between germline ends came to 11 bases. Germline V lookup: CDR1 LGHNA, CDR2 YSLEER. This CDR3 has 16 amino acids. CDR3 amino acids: CASSQDYRDTYNEQFF. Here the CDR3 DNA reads TGCGCCAGCAGCCAAGATTACAGGGATACCTACAATGAGCAGTTCTTC.

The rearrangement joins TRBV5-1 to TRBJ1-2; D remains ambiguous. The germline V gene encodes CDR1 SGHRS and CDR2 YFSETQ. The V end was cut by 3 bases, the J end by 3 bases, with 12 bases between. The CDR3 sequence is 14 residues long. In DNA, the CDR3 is TGCGCCAGCAGCTCCGGTACGGTTTACTATGGCTACACCTTC. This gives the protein CASSSGTVYYGYTF.

CDR3 nucleotide sequence: TGTGCCAGCAGTTCCGGGACAGGGAAGGGTCAGCCCCAGCATTTT. This encodes CASSSGTGKGQPQHF. This sequence joins TRBV12-3 or TRBV12-4 and TRBJ1-5; 9 nucleotides agree with TRBD1. The length of the CDR3 is 15 residues. V lost 4 bases to trimming and J lost 6 bases; unmatched junction nucleotides: 7.

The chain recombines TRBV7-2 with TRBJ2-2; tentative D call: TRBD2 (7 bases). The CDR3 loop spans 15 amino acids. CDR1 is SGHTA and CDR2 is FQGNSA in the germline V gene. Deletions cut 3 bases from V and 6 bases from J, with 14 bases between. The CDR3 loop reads CASSFQGTTSGELFF. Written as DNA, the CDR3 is TGTGCCAGCAGCTTTCAGGGGACTACCTCCGGGGAGCTGTTTTTT.

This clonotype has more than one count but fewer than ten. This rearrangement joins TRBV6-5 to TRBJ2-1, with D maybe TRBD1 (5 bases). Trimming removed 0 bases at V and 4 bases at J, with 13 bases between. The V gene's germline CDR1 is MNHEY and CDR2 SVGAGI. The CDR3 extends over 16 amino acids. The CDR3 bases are TGTGCCAGCAGTTACTCGACAGTCCAGAGGTACAATGAGCAGTTCTTC. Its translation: CASSYSTVQRYNEQFF.

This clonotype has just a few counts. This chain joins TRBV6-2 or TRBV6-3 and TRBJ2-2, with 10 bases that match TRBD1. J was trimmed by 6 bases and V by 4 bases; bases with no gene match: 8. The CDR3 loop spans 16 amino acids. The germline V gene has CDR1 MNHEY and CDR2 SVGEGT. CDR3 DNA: TGTGCCAGCAGTTCCCATCGGACAGGGGGGGCCGGGGAGCTGTTTTTT. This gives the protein CASSSHRTGGAGELFF.

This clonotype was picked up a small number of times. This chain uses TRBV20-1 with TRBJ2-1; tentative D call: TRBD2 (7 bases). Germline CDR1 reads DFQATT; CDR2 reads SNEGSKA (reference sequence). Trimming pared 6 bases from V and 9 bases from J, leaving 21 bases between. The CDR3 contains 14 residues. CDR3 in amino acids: CSAPRGGGLGEQFF. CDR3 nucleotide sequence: TGCAGTGCCCCTCGAGGGGGGGGCTTGGGTGAGCAGTTCTTC.

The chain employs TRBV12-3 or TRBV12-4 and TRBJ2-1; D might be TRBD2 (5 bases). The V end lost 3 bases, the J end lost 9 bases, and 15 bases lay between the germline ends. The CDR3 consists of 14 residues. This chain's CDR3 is CASSFRLALGEQFF. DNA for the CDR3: TGTGCCAGCAGTTTCAGGCTAGCCTTGGGTGAGCAGTTCTTC.